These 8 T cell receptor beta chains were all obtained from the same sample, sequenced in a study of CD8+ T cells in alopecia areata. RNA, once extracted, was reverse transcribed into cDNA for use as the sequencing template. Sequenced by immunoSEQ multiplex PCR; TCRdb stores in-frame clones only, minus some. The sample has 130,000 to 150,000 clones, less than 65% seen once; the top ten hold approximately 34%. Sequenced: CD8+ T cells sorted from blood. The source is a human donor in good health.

The CDR3 DNA is TGTGCCAGCAGTTCCGGGGGTTCGCCCCTAAACTATGGCTACACCTTC. This codes for CASSSGGSPLNYGYTF. The J gene is TRBJ1-2, the V gene TRBV5-4; the D gene is possibly TRBD1 (5 bases). CDR1 SGHNT and CDR2 YYREEE come from the germline V gene (reference sequence). V gave up 5 bases and J gave up 2 bases, with 19 bases separating them. The CDR3 runs 16 residues. The full variable domain, its missing parts supplied by reference TRBV5-4 and TRBJ1-2, is ETGVTQSPTHLIKTRGQQVTLRCSSQSGHNTVSWYQQALGQGPQFIFQYYREEENGRGNFPPRFSGLQFPNYSSELNVNALELDDSALYLCASSSGGSPLNYGYTFGSGTRLTVV.

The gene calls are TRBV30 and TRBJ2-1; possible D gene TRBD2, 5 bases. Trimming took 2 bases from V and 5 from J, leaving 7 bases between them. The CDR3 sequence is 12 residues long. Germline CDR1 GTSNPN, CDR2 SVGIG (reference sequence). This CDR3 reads CAWSPGNNEQFF. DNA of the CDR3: TGTGCCTGGAGTCCGGGGAACAATGAGCAGTTCTTC.

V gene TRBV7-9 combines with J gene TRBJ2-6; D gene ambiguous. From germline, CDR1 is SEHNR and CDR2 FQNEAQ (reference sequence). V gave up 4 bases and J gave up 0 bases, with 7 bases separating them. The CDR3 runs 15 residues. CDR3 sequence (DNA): TGTGCCAGCAGCTCCTGGTCCTCTGGGGCCAACGTCCTGACTTTC. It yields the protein CASSSWSSGANVLTF.

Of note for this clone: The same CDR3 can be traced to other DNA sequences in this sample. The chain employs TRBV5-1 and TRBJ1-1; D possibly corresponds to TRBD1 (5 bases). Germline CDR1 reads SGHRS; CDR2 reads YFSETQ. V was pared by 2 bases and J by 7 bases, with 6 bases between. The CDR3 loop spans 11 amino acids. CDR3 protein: CASSFQGEAFF. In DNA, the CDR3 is TGCGCCAGCAGCTTCCAGGGTGAAGCTTTCTTT.

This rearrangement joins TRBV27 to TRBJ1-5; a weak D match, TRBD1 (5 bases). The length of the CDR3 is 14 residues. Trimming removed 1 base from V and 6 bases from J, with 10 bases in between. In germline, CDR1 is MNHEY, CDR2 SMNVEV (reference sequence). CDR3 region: CASSLWDGSQPQHF. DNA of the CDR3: TGTGCCAGCAGTTTATGGGACGGATCTCAGCCCCAGCATTTT.

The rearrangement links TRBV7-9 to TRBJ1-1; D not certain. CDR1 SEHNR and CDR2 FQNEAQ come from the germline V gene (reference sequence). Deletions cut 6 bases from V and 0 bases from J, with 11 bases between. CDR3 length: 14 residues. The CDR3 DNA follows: TGTGCCAGCAGATCGGACGGACTGAACACTGAAGCTTTCTTT. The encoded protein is CASRSDGLNTEAFF.

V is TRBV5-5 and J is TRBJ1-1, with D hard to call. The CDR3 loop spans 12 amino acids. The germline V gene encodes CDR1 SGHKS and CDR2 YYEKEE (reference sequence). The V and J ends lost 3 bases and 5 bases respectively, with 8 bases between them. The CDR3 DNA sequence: TGTGCCAGCAGCTGGGAGAGTACTGAAGCTTTCTTT. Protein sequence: CASSWESTEAFF. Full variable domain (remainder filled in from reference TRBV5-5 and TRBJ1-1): DAGVTQSPTHLIKTRGQQVTLRCSPISGHKSVSWYQQVLGQGPQFIFQYYEKEERGRGNFPDRFSARQFPNYSSELNVNALLLGDSALYLCASSWESTEAFFGQGTRLTVV.

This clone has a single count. CDR3 protein: CASSDLARVIQYF. For the CDR3, the DNA is TGTGCCAGCAGTGATCTGGCTCGGGTCATTCAGTACTTC. The V and J genes are TRBV2 and TRBJ2-4; D gene unclear. CDR1 and CDR2 (germline): SNHLY, FYNNEI. The V end was cut by 3 bases, the J end by 9 bases, with 12 bases between. The CDR3 extends over 13 amino acids.